A selection of T cell receptor beta chains follows, all from one sample in a study of blood T cell repertoires in COVID-19. Profiled with immunoSEQ multiplex PCR; TCRdb holds only in-frame clones, not every one. The data contain around 200,000 clones, 86% of them singletons. The sequenced sample consisted of peripheral blood. The receptors originated from a man in his 70s with acute or convalescent COVID-19. Both conserved end residues are part of each CDR3. The order of the fields is D gene, V gene, J gene, clone size, CDR3 protein, CDR3 DNA. D genes are given only for firm matches. Only some rows state a clone size, as once, few, many or a class for expanded clones.

d_gene: -
v_gene: TRBV5-1
j_gene: TRBJ1-4
abundance: -
CDR3aa: CASSVSGDEKLFF
CDR3nt: TGCGCCAGCTCCGTGTCCGGTGATGAAAAACTGTTTTTT

d_gene: -
v_gene: TRBV20-1
j_gene: TRBJ2-1
abundance: -
CDR3aa: CSASAPGLSYNEQFF
CDR3nt: TGCAGTGCTAGTGCCCCCGGACTCTCCTACAATGAGCAGTTCTTC

d_gene: -
v_gene: TRBV25-1
j_gene: TRBJ1-2
abundance: few
CDR3aa: CASSGQGDGGDGYTF
CDR3nt: TGTGCCAGCAGTGGACAAGGGGACGGAGGGGATGGCTACACCTTC

d_gene: TRBD1
v_gene: TRBV19
j_gene: TRBJ2-7
abundance: -
CDR3aa: CASRETGGYSYEQYF
CDR3nt: TGTGCCAGTAGGGAGACAGGGGGCTATTCCTACGAGCAGTACTTC

d_gene: -
v_gene: TRBV30
j_gene: TRBJ1-5
abundance: -
CDR3aa: CATDGPGSNQPQHF
CDR3nt: TGTGCTACAGACGGCCCTGGTAGCAATCAGCCCCAGCATTTT

d_gene: TRBD1
v_gene: TRBV7-2
j_gene: TRBJ1-1
abundance: once
CDR3aa: CASSPRQGFMNTEAFF
CDR3nt: TGTGCCAGCAGCCCCCGACAGGGGTTCATGAACACTGAAGCTTTCTTT

d_gene: -
v_gene: TRBV30
j_gene: TRBJ2-1
abundance: -
CDR3aa: CAWSGAGPLYNEQFF
CDR3nt: TGTGCCTGGAGTGGGGCAGGGCCTCTCTACAATGAGCAGTTCTTC

d_gene: TRBD1
v_gene: TRBV12-5
j_gene: TRBJ1-1
abundance: -
CDR3aa: CASGLQGAYTEAFF
CDR3nt: TGTGCTAGTGGTTTACAGGGGGCGTACACTGAAGCTTTCTTT

d_gene: -
v_gene: TRBV18
j_gene: TRBJ1-6
abundance: -
CDR3aa: CASSPPGGDSPLHF
CDR3nt: TGTGCCAGCTCACCACCGGGGGGAGATTCACCCCTCCACTTT

d_gene: -
v_gene: TRBV29-1
j_gene: TRBJ2-5
abundance: -
CDR3aa: CSVSRSGQETQYF
CDR3nt: TGCAGCGTCTCGAGGAGCGGGCAAGAGACCCAGTACTTC

d_gene: TRBD2
v_gene: TRBV3-1/TRBV3-2
j_gene: TRBJ2-7
abundance: few
CDR3aa: CASSYGGLAGHEQYF
CDR3nt: TGTGCCAGCAGCTATGGGGGACTAGCGGGCCACGAGCAGTACTTC

d_gene: -
v_gene: TRBV27
j_gene: TRBJ1-1
abundance: -
CDR3aa: CASSFTGQSEAFF
CDR3nt: TGTGCCAGCAGTTTTACGGGACAATCTGAAGCTTTCTTT

d_gene: TRBD2
v_gene: TRBV11-3
j_gene: TRBJ2-1
abundance: -
CDR3aa: CASSPKAGRYNEQFF
CDR3nt: TGTGCCAGCAGCCCTAAAGCGGGGCGCTACAATGAGCAGTTCTTC

d_gene: TRBD1
v_gene: TRBV6-4
j_gene: TRBJ2-3
abundance: -
CDR3aa: CASGDRGDSTDTQYF
CDR3nt: TGTGCCAGCGGAGACAGGGGGGATAGCACAGATACGCAGTATTTT

d_gene: -
v_gene: TRBV28
j_gene: TRBJ2-7
abundance: -
CDR3aa: CASRGPHRTYEQYF
CDR3nt: TGTGCCAGCAGGGGTCCTCACAGAACCTACGAGCAGTACTTC

d_gene: -
v_gene: TRBV20-1
j_gene: TRBJ2-7
abundance: -
CDR3aa: CSAPLYEQYF
CDR3nt: TGCAGTGCCCCCTTGTACGAGCAGTACTTC

d_gene: -
v_gene: TRBV18
j_gene: TRBJ2-6
abundance: -
CDR3aa: CASSPPYSLRSGANVLTF
CDR3nt: TGTGCCAGCTCACCACCGTACAGCCTCCGCTCTGGGGCCAACGTCCTGACTTTC

d_gene: -
v_gene: TRBV28
j_gene: TRBJ2-3
abundance: -
CDR3aa: CASNPVWRETATQYF
CDR3nt: TGTGCCAGCAATCCCGTTTGGCGGGAAACGGCTACGCAGTATTTT

d_gene: -
v_gene: TRBV28
j_gene: TRBJ1-3
abundance: -
CDR3aa: CASRVRGNTIYF
CDR3nt: TGTGCCAGCAGGGTGCGAGGAAACACCATATATTTT

d_gene: TRBD2
v_gene: TRBV15
j_gene: TRBJ2-7
abundance: -
CDR3aa: CATSSDLAGGPYEQYF
CDR3nt: TGTGCCACCAGCAGTGACTTAGCGGGGGGGCCCTACGAGCAGTACTTC

d_gene: TRBD2
v_gene: TRBV5-4
j_gene: TRBJ2-7
abundance: -
CDR3aa: CASSLTGTRSIYEQYF
CDR3nt: TGTGCCAGCAGCTTAACCGGGACTAGAAGTATCTACGAGCAGTACTTC

d_gene: -
v_gene: TRBV20-1
j_gene: TRBJ2-2
abundance: -
CDR3aa: CSATRTGELFF
CDR3nt: TGCAGTGCTACTCGGACCGGGGAGCTGTTTTTT

d_gene: -
v_gene: TRBV6-5
j_gene: TRBJ2-7
abundance: -
CDR3aa: CASSYHGGVDYEQYF
CDR3nt: TGTGCCAGCAGTTACCACGGCGGGGTCGACTACGAGCAGTACTTC

d_gene: TRBD1
v_gene: TRBV4-3
j_gene: TRBJ1-4
abundance: few
CDR3aa: CASSRRGQANEKLFF
CDR3nt: TGCGCCAGCAGCCGAAGGGGGCAGGCTAATGAAAAACTGTTTTTT

d_gene: -
v_gene: TRBV2
j_gene: TRBJ2-3
abundance: -
CDR3aa: CASSYRDTQYF
CDR3nt: TGTGCCAGCAGCTACAGAGATACGCAGTATTTT

d_gene: TRBD2
v_gene: TRBV11-2
j_gene: TRBJ2-5
abundance: -
CDR3aa: CASSLESFAGGGGTQYF
CDR3nt: TGTGCCAGCAGCTTAGAGAGCTTTGCGGGGGGAGGGGGGACCCAGTACTTC

d_gene: TRBD1
v_gene: TRBV29-1
j_gene: TRBJ1-2
abundance: -
CDR3aa: CSVDEQGIDYGYTF
CDR3nt: TGCAGCGTTGACGAACAGGGGATTGACTATGGCTACACCTTC

d_gene: -
v_gene: TRBV5-1
j_gene: TRBJ2-3
abundance: -
CDR3aa: CASSLVPLSGEDTQYF
CDR3nt: TGCGCCAGCAGCTTGGTTCCCCTCTCAGGGGAAGATACGCAGTATTTT

d_gene: TRBD1
v_gene: TRBV2
j_gene: TRBJ1-6
abundance: -
CDR3aa: CASLDRGIGNSPLHF
CDR3nt: TGTGCCAGCTTGGACAGGGGAATAGGTAATTCACCCCTCCACTTT

d_gene: -
v_gene: TRBV18
j_gene: TRBJ2-1
abundance: -
CDR3aa: CASSTGGRGLLVEYEQFF
CDR3nt: TGTGCCAGCTCAACGGGGGGCCGGGGGCTACTAGTGGAGTATGAGCAGTTCTTC

d_gene: -
v_gene: TRBV6-5
j_gene: TRBJ1-1
abundance: -
CDR3aa: CASSWREGNTEAFF
CDR3nt: TGTGCCAGCAGTTGGCGAGAGGGAAACACTGAAGCTTTCTTT